This entry features one TCR beta chain sequence. Its antigen is currently unknown. In the same sample, other DNA sequences code for this CDR3. This entry comes from a study of Ad26.COV2.S vaccination and SARS-CoV-2 variants. Background on the study: Intramuscular Ad26.COV2.S doses were given once or twice, 56 days apart. Findings of the study overall: It is possible that the TCR breadth and depth analyses underestimated the total T cell responses.

The germline gives CDR1 LGHDT, CDR2 YNNKEL (reference sequence). Trimming pared 3 bases from V and 4 bases from J, leaving 9 bases between. This CDR3 is 13 amino acids long. The treatment denotes: around 19 received Ad26.COV2.S at low or high dose, single or two shots; five or six received placebo; per-sample allocation not given. Collection of the samples took place on day 63 after the first injection of vaccine or placebo. Whoever gave the sample was an adult aged 18-55 years in Boston. TCRdb's copy holds only in-frame clones and misses some; the assay was immunoSEQ multiplex PCR. The sample includes under 600,000 clones, 80% to 90% seen only once; the top ten take around 1.8%.

This sequence was found in a person aged 18 to 59 who received the Ad26.COV2.S COVID-19 vaccine or a placebo. This chain connects TRBV3-1 (or the pseudogene TRBV3-2) to TRBJ1-1, with D possibly matching TRBD1 (5 bases). Sequences were derived from peripheral blood, sampled in a trial of Ad26.COV2.S vaccine versus placebo. As DNA, the CDR3 is TGTGCCAGCAGCCAGGCGGGGGGCACTGAAGCTTTCTTT. Protein sequence: CASSQAGGTEAFF.